A selection of T cell receptor beta chains follows, all from one sample in a study of blood T cell repertoires in COVID-19. Profiling relied on immunoSEQ multiplex PCR, and the TCRdb table lists in-frame clones only, not all of them. The top ten hold 7.5% of the sample, which has 240,000 or so clones, around 81% seen once. Sequenced material: peripheral blood. These TCRs come from a woman of 80 years or more with COVID-19, enrolled during active disease. Each CDR3 is given with its conserved first and last residue. Fields, in order: D gene, J gene, V gene, clone size, CDR3 DNA, CDR3 protein. D genes are given only for firm matches. Size is omitted from some rows. Given values are once, few, many or a class for expanded clones.

>TRBD2|TRBJ2-2|TRBV18|-
TGTGCCAGCTCCCCTGCCGCAGCGGGGGGACTTAACACCGGGGAGCTGTTTTTT
CASSPAAAGGLNTGELFF
>-|TRBJ1-6|TRBV9|few
TGTGCCAGCAGCGTAGCGGATTTCGGGGATTCACCCCTCCACTTT
CASSVADFGDSPLHF
>TRBD2|TRBJ2-2|TRBV6-5|-
TGTGCCAGCAGTTCCCCCTTGGGACTAGGCACCGGGGAGCTGTTTTTT
CASSSPLGLGTGELFF
>-|TRBJ1-5|TRBV10-1|-
TGCGCCAGCAGTTCTGGCCCCAATCAGCCCCAGCATTTT
CASSSGPNQPQHF
>-|TRBJ2-2|TRBV9|-
TGTGCCAGCAGCGCCGTTCGAGGGTACGGGGGCACCGGGGAGCTGTTTTTT
CASSAVRGYGGTGELFF
>-|TRBJ1-3|TRBV19|-
TGTGCCAGTAGTAGAGGACAGCTAAGCTCTGGAAACACCATATATTTT
CASSRGQLSSGNTIYF
>TRBD1|TRBJ1-2|TRBV2|-
TGTGCCAGCAGTGAGCTAGGACAGGGCTACTATGGCTACACCTTC
CASSELGQGYYGYTF
>TRBD1|TRBJ1-6|TRBV5-5|-
TGTGCCAGCAGCCGCCGAGGAGAAGGGGGCATGTCCTATAATTCACCCCTCCACTTT
CASSRRGEGGMSYNSPLHF
>-|TRBJ1-6|TRBV30|-
TGTGCCTGGATTAGTACGGGCTCCTATAATTCACCCCTCCACTTT
CAWISTGSYNSPLHF
>TRBD2|TRBJ2-1|TRBV2|-
TGTGCCACATATTTGGGGCGGCTAGCGGGGGGGCAGAACAATGAGCAGTTCTTC
CATYLGRLAGGQNNEQFF
>TRBD2|TRBJ2-3|TRBV15|-
TGTGCCACCAGCAGAGAAACCTCTAGCGGGGGGGATGGAGATACGCAGTATTTT
CATSRETSSGGDGDTQYF
>TRBD1|TRBJ2-4|TRBV6-5|-
TGTGCCAGCACTCTACAGGGGGCCCACATTCAGTACTTC
CASTLQGAHIQYF
>-|TRBJ1-1|TRBV5-5|-
TGTGCCAGCAGCTCCTTTGGCGGGTTCACTGAAGCTTTCTTT
CASSSFGGFTEAFF
>TRBD1|TRBJ1-1|TRBV5-1|-
TGCGCCAGCAGCGGACAGGGGGCAATGAACACTGAAGCTTTCTTT
CASSGQGAMNTEAFF
>TRBD1|TRBJ2-3|TRBV11-2|-
TGTGCCAGCAGCGACCCCCATTTGGACAGGGGGTTTGGAGATACGCAGTATTTT
CASSDPHLDRGFGDTQYF
>-|TRBJ1-6|TRBV7-3|-
TGTGCCAGCAGCTCCCTGGCCAATTCACCCCTCCACTTT
CASSSLANSPLHF
>-|TRBJ1-5|TRBV28|-
TGTGCCAGCCGTCGGAGCAATCAGCCCCAGCATTTT
CASRRSNQPQHF